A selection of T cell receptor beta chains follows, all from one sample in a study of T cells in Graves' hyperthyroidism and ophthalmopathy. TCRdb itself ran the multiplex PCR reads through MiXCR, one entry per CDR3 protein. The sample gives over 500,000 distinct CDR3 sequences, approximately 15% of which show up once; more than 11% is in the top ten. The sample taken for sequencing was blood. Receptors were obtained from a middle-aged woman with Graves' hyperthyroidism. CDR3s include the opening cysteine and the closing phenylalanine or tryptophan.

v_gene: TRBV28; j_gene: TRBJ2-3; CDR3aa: CASSPGLAGASSTDTQYF
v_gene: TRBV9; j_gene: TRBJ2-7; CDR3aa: CASSESDRLYEQYF
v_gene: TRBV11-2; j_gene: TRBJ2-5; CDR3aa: CASSLGQRSKETQYF
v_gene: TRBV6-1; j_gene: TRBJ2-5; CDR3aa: CASTDVSRTEETQYF
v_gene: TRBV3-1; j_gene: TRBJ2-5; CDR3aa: CASSQAGLAAWEETQYF
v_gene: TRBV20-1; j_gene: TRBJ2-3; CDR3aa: CSASPTSGKADTQYF
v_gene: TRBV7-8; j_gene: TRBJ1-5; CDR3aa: CASSPSGVRWDSNQPQHF
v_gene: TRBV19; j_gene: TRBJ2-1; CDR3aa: CASPKVRSPKGSYNEQFF
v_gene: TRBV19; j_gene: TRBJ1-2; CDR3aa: CASSIPSGTGHGYTF
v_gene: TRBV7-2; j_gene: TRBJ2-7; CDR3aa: CASSPPGLRLYEQYF
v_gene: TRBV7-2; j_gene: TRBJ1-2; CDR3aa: CASSVDGYGYTF
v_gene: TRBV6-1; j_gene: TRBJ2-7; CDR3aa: CASSEGIAGGEQYF
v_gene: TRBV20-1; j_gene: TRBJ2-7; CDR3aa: CSASPSVGEQYF
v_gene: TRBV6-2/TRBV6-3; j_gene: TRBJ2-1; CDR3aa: CASSSYYDNEQFF
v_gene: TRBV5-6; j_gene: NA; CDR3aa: CASSLPTGVSSYNEQYF
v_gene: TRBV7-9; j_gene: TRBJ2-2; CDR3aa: CASSVTGDGELFF
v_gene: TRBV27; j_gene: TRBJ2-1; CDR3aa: CASRNLRLAGEQFF
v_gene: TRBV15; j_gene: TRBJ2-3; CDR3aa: CATSRETGGFYTQYF
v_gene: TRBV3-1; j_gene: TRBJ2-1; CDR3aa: CASSRGAGAQNEQFF